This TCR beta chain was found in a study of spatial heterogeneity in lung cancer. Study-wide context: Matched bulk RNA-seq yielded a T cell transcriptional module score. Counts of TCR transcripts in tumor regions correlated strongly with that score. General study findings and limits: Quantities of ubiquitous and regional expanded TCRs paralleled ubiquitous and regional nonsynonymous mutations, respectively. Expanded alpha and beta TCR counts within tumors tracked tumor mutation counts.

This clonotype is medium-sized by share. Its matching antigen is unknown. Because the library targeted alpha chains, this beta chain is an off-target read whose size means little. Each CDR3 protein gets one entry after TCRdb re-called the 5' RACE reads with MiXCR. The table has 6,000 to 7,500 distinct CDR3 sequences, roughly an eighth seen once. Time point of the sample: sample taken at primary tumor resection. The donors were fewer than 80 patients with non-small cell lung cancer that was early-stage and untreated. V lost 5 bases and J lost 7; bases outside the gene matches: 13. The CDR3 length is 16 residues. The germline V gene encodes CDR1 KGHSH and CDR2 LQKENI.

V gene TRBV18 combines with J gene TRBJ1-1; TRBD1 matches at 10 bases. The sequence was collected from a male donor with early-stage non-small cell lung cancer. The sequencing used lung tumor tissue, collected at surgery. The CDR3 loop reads CASSIRGDRGVNEAFF. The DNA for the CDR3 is TGTGCCAGCTCAATCCGGGGGGACAGGGGCGTTAATGAAGCTTTCTTT.